Detailed here is one T cell receptor (beta chain). This specimen belongs to a study of blood T cell repertoires in COVID-19. Study information: Both acute and convalescent COVID-19 samples were obtained from the United States, Italy and Spain. Sample material is recorded as cDNA or gDNA derived from T cells, B-cell-depleted T cells, or PBMCs.

As handled by the study authors: Reference gene primer amplification in the assay estimated nucleated cell counts. Some clones are missing from TCRdb's copy, which holds only in-frame ones; the method was immunoSEQ multiplex PCR. That table is the source of V, J and clone size, and D and trimming were worked out from the DNA. The sample consists of hundreds of thousands of clones, around 87% of them appearing once. The germline V gene has CDR1 GTSNPN and CDR2 SVGIG (reference sequence). The CDR3 length is 14 residues. The ends lost 4 bases at V and 4 bases at J; junction bases unmatched: 9. Participants reported their clinical history, and cohort assignment relied on those reports.

This sequence joins TRBV30 and TRBJ1-2; 7 bases align to TRBD1. Sequencing used PBMCs or T cells enriched from blood (not recorded which). This receptor was taken from a man aged 25-40 years who had been exposed to COVID-19. Here the CDR3 reads CAWIRKGQTYGYTF. The CDR3 bases are TGTGCCTGGATCCGGAAGGGACAGACCTATGGCTACACCTTC.